The T cell receptor (beta chain) described here comes from a study of long-term antiretroviral therapy in people with HIV. The germline V gene encodes CDR1 SGHRS and CDR2 YFSETQ. The junction had 12 bases not matched to a gene; V was cut back by 0 bases and J by 4 bases. The CDR3 totals 19 residues. Survey-level resolution applied to immunoSEQ assay v3.0. The study targeted roughly 35,000-50,000 T-cell genomes per sample in sequencing. Profiling relied on immunoSEQ multiplex PCR, and the TCRdb table lists in-frame clones only, not all of them. The data hold 20,000 to 25,000 clones, with approximately 88% observed a single time.

The TCR comes from a man in his thirties or forties with HIV. V and J are TRBV5-1 and TRBJ2-5, with 13 bases aligning to TRBD2. The material was unsorted PBMCs, obtained around 4.2 years after starting antiretroviral therapy. The chain's CDR3 is CASSLGGLLAGGGRETQYF. The CDR3 bases are TGCGCCAGCAGCTTGGGAGGATTACTAGCGGGGGGGGGTCGAGAGACCCAGTACTTC.